The present TCR beta chain was sequenced within a study of shared clonotypes between healthy human individuals. General study findings and limits: Only blood was sampled, and tissue TCR repertoires likely differ from blood ones.

With regard to this clone: Its antigen is not known.

Each sorted subset replicate got 200 ng genomic DNA, tens of thousands of genomes. Here immunoSEQ multiplex PCR was the method, and the copy in TCRdb shows in-frame clones only, minus some. Among around 2.5 million clones listed, under 95% were seen once. Sequencing was done on a sample of naive CD4+ T cells from PBMCs. Documented subset: CD45RA+ positively selected. The sequence was collected from a man aged 18 to 30 in good health. Some clones in this sample may be carry-over from other donors' samples.

In DNA, the CDR3 is TGTGCCACAACCCAACCAGACCGCTACGAGCAGTACTTC. Residues: CATTQPDRYEQYF. This chain uses TRBV10-3 with TRBJ2-7; D ambiguous. Germline V lookup: CDR1 ENHRY, CDR2 SYGVKD. Trimming removed 10 bases from V and 3 bases from J, with 16 bases in between. The CDR3 runs 13 residues.